This T cell receptor (beta chain) came from a study of blood T cell repertoires in COVID-19. On the study more broadly: Samples came from the United States, Italy and Spain, spanning acute and convalescent COVID-19. Sources were T cells, B-cell-depleted T cells, or PBMCs; the material itself was cDNA or gDNA.

V dropped 3 bases and J dropped 2; count of bases not matched to a gene: 3. The germline V gene has CDR1 SGHNT and CDR2 YENEEA. CDR3 length equals 17 residues. Authors' analysis steps: Nucleated cell number was recorded as an estimate derived from reference gene primer amplification. Generated by immunoSEQ multiplex PCR, the TCRdb table keeps only in-frame clones and is missing some. V and J calls and clone size come straight from that table; D and trimming were deduced from the DNA. The sample consists of approximately 69,000 clones, 75% to 90% of them appearing once. The sequenced sample was peripheral blood. This rearrangement joins TRBV11-3 to TRBJ2-3; 15 bases are shared with TRBD2. This TCR derives from a woman of 80 years or more with acute or convalescent COVID-19. The CDR3 nucleotides read TGTGCCAGCAGCTTCGGGACTAGCGGGGGGAACACAGATACGCAGTATTTT. This encodes CASSFGTSGGNTDTQYF.